One and the same sample provided the 27 T cell receptor beta chains below, sequenced in a study of chemoradiotherapy in HPV16-positive cancers (dated 2022 in TCRdb). The method behind the library was the immunoSEQ multiplex PCR assay. TCRdb took this table from immuneACCESS and kept in-frame rearrangements with V and J called. Such tables lack part of the clones; where checked against another copy, unresolved V genes explain under half of the gap, and the rest is unexplained. This sample comprises approximately 28,000 clones, over 80% of them detected only once. Of the sample, 20% to 25% falls within the top ten clones. Sample: blood, taken from a patient who underwent chemoradiotherapy. Source of these receptors: a human donor with HPV-associated anogenital cancer.

The chain carries TRBV19 and TRBJ1-2; D call uncertain. The CDR3 spans 14 residues. The V end was cut by 2 bases, the J end by 0 bases, with 7 bases between. CDR1 LNHDA and CDR2 SQIVND come from the germline V gene (reference sequence). The chain's CDR3 is CASSILPANYGYTF. CDR3 bases: TGTGCCAGTAGTATACTCCCAGCTAACTATGGCTACACCTTC.

The chain links TRBV7-8 to TRBJ2-1; no clear D. CDR1 and CDR2 from the germline V gene are SGHVS and FQNEAQ. The CDR3 length is 12 residues. V was clipped by 1 base and J by 7 bases, with 5 bases between them. This CDR3 is CASSLEGNEQFF. CDR3 bases: TGTGCCAGCAGCTTAGAAGGTAATGAGCAGTTCTTC.

The genes are TRBV4-2 and TRBJ1-1; D not certain. The CDR3 spans 19 residues. Trimming left V 1 base short and J 0 bases short, with 21 bases between. CDR1 LGHNA and CDR2 YNFKEQ come from the germline V gene. The CDR3 DNA reads TGTGCCAGCAGCCAAGTTTATCCCACGGAGGGTTCGGTGAACACTGAAGCTTTCTTT. Its translation is CASSQVYPTEGSVNTEAFF.

CDR3: CASSPGLVGEQFF. CDR3 nucleotides: TGTGCCAGCAGCCCAGGACTAGTCGGTGAGCAGTTCTTC. The J gene is TRBJ2-1, the V gene TRBV11-3; 7 bases map to TRBD2. The CDR3 totals 13 residues. Germline loops: CDR1 SGHNT, CDR2 YENEEA. V dropped 5 bases and J dropped 9; count of bases not matched to a gene: 7.

The J gene is TRBJ2-3, the V gene TRBV5-1; 12 nucleotides align to TRBD2. V dropped 0 bases and J dropped 3; count of bases not matched to a gene: 5. Germline V CDR1 and CDR2: SGHRS, YFSETQ. CDR3 size: 17 residues. The CDR3 nucleotides are TGCGCCAGCAGCTTGGGTGGACTAGCGGGATCGACAGATACGCAGTATTTT. Protein: CASSLGGLAGSTDTQYF.

The chain employs TRBV6-4 and TRBJ2-3; a weak D match, TRBD1 (8 bases). CDR3 length equals 16 residues. In germline, CDR1 is MRHNA, CDR2 SNTAGT. Trimming pared 6 bases from V and 4 bases from J, leaving 20 bases between. CDR3 amino acids: CASSLRGQGGADTQYF. DNA for the CDR3: TGTGCCAGCAGCCTCAGAGGACAGGGAGGGGCAGATACGCAGTATTTT.

In DNA form, the CDR3 reads TGCGCCAGCAGCCCGTTGAATGACAGACGGAACACCGGGGAGCTGTTTTTT. It specifies CASSPLNDRRNTGELFF. This chain links TRBV5-1 with TRBJ2-2, with a tentative D call TRBD1 (5 bases). CDR1 and CDR2 (germline): SGHRS, YFSETQ. This CDR3 is built from 17 residues. Trimming removed 4 bases at V and 1 base at J, with 17 bases between.

The genes are TRBV18 and TRBJ1-3; D might be TRBD1 (5 bases). Trimming left V 1 base short and J 0 bases short, with 16 bases between. CDR3 length equals 18 residues. Per the germline V gene, CDR1 is KGHSH and CDR2 is LQKENI. The CDR3 loop is CASSPLLARADSGNTIYF. In DNA form, the CDR3 reads TGTGCCAGCTCACCACTCCTCGCCAGGGCTGACTCTGGAAACACCATATATTTT.

This clone was counted a few times. This chain uses TRBV30 with TRBJ1-1; D is unclear. There are 11 residues in the CDR3. Germline loops: CDR1 GTSNPN, CDR2 SVGIG (reference sequence). Trimming removed 5 bases at V and 1 base at J, with 5 bases between. CDR3 in DNA: TGTGCCTGGGCAGCGAACACTGAAGCTTTCTTT. Translation: CAWAANTEAFF.

The chain uses TRBV19 and TRBJ1-2; 7 nucleotides align to TRBD1. The CDR3 contains 15 residues. V was clipped by 2 bases and J by 4 bases; unmatched bases: 7. Germline-derived CDR1 and CDR2 are LNHDA and SQIVND (reference sequence). CDR3 in DNA: TGTGCCAGTAGTATACCAACAGGGGCAAGCTATGGCTACACCTTC. Its protein is CASSIPTGASYGYTF.

This clone was observed a single time. The rearrangement links TRBV11-2 to TRBJ2-2; D perhaps matches TRBD1 (6 bases). The V end lost 2 bases, the J end lost 3 bases, and 16 bases lay between the germline ends. Germline assignment: CDR1 SGHAT and CDR2 FQNNGV. There are 17 residues in the CDR3. The CDR3 DNA reads TGTGCCAGCAGCTTAAGGTGGGGGCCTATAGACACCGGGGAGCTGTTTTTT. This codes for CASSLRWGPIDTGELFF.

A few counts support this clone. This chain joins TRBV7-8 and TRBJ1-1, with D uncertain. Germline CDR1 SGHVS, CDR2 FQNEAQ. Trimming took 1 base from V and 8 from J, leaving 8 bases between them. This CDR3 comprises 12 residues. In DNA, the CDR3 is TGTGCCAGCAGCTTAGTGGACGGAGAAGCTTTCTTT. Its translation is CASSLVDGEAFF.

The DNA of the CDR3 is TGTGCCAGCAGCTTACCCGGGGTCGTGAAGGATGAGCAGTTCTTC. This codes for CASSLPGVVKDEQFF. This sequence joins TRBV7-2 and TRBJ2-1, with D maybe TRBD2 (5 bases). Germline V gene sequence: CDR1 SGHTA, CDR2 FQGNSA. Between the trimmed V and J ends, which lost 2 bases and 8 bases, there was a span of 16 bases. This CDR3 is built from 15 residues.

This clone came up once. The chain combines TRBV30 with TRBJ2-5; perhaps TRBD2 as D (5 bases). The ends were cut back, 2 bases at V and 3 bases at J, with 13 bases in the middle. There are 14 residues in the CDR3. CDR1 is GTSNPN, CDR2 SVGIG, per germline (reference sequence). CDR3 sequence: CAWSSGETEETQYF. Here the CDR3 DNA reads TGTGCCTGGAGTTCCGGGGAGACCGAAGAGACCCAGTACTTC.

By sample share, this clone is large (0.1 to 1%). This chain uses TRBV27 with TRBJ1-5; 7 nucleotides agree with TRBD1. V shed 5 bases, J shed 6 bases, and the junction held 16 bases outside the gene matches. This CDR3 contains 17 residues. The germline V gene has CDR1 MNHEY and CDR2 SMNVEV (reference sequence). CDR3 nucleotide sequence: TGTGCCAGCAGTCTGTTTGCAGACTTCAGGGGGGTTCAGCCCCAGCATTTT. Residues: CASSLFADFRGVQPQHF.

The chain has TRBV7-9 and TRBJ2-1, with TRBD2 matching 9 bases. J was trimmed by 8 bases and V by 5 bases; bases with no gene match: 4. CDR1 is SEHNR, CDR2 FQNEAQ, per germline (reference sequence). The CDR3 extends over 13 amino acids. In DNA form, the CDR3 reads TGTGCCAGCAGCCCCCGGACTAGCGATGAGCAGTTCTTC. This translates into CASSPRTSDEQFF. Based on the CDR3 plus reference TRBV7-9 and TRBJ2-1, the full variable domain is DTGVSQNPRHKITKRGQNVTFRCDPISEHNRLYWYRQTLGQGPEFLTYFQNEAQLEKSRLLSDRFSAERPKGSFSTLEIQRTEQGDSAMYLCASSPRTSDEQFFGPGTRLTVL.

This chain joins TRBV2 and TRBJ1-2, with D perhaps TRBD1 (6 bases). Trimming left V 9 bases short and J 0 bases short, with 14 bases between. The CDR3 loop spans 14 amino acids. Germline-derived CDR1 and CDR2 are SNHLY and FYNNEI. In DNA, the CDR3 is TGTGCCAGTCATACAGGGCCTTCTAACTATGGCTACACCTTC. Protein product: CASHTGPSNYGYTF.

V and J are TRBV28 and TRBJ1-2; D gene ambiguous. In germline, CDR1 is MDHEN, CDR2 SYDVKM. Trimming cost V 8 bases and J 0 bases, with 4 bases left between them. CDR3 length: 11 residues. The CDR3 spells CASRANYGYTF. Written as DNA, the CDR3 is TGTGCCAGCCGAGCTAACTATGGCTACACCTTC.

The chain couples TRBV25-1 to TRBJ1-1, with unresolved D. Germline loops: CDR1 MGHDK, CDR2 SYGVNS. The V end lost 7 bases, the J end lost 1 base, and 13 bases lay between the germline ends. This CDR3 has 14 residues. The chain's CDR3 is CASTVMTANTEAFF. The CDR3 bases are TGTGCCAGCACCGTAATGACGGCGAACACTGAAGCTTTCTTT.

This clone was seen a handful of times. The V gene is TRBV14, the J gene TRBJ1-2, with D perhaps TRBD1 (5 bases). This CDR3 is 13 amino acids long. Looked up from germline, CDR1 is SGHDN and CDR2 is FVKESK. V lost 4 bases and J lost 1, with 7 bases in between. The CDR3 region has the DNA TGTGCCAGCAGCCCACAGGTTAACTATGGCTACACCTTC. As protein: CASSPQVNYGYTF. The full variable domain, in which reference TRBV14 and TRBJ1-2 provide the parts outside the CDR3, is EAGVTQFPSHSVIEKGQTVTLRCDPISGHDNLYWYRRVMGKEIKFLLHFVKESKQDESGMPNNRFLAERTGGTYSTLKVQPAELEDSGVYFCASSPQVNYGYTFGSGTRLTVV.

The rearrangement joins TRBV6-1 to TRBJ2-1; weak D call: TRBD2 (5 bases). The germline V gene has CDR1 MNHNS and CDR2 SASEGT. V was clipped by 5 bases and J by 5 bases, with 13 bases between them. The CDR3 contains 14 residues. DNA for the CDR3: TGTGCCAGCAGTAGGCTAGCCGGGGACAATGAGCAGTTCTTC. Translation: CASSRLAGDNEQFF.

This clone was counted only a few times. CDR3 amino acids: CASSSPMGLHQETQYF. CDR3 bases: TGTGCCAGCAGCTCACCAATGGGGCTCCACCAAGAGACCCAGTACTTC. The chain couples TRBV13 to TRBJ2-5; TRBD1 is a possible D gene (5 bases). The CDR3 has 16 amino acids. Germline V CDR1 and CDR2: PRHDT, FYEKMQ (reference sequence). Trimming stripped 4 bases from V and 0 bases from J, with 15 bases between.

This sequence joins TRBV10-3 and TRBJ1-6, with 8 bases identical to TRBD1. The germline V gene has CDR1 ENHRY and CDR2 SYGVKD. J lost 5 bases, V lost 6 bases, and 9 bases had no gene match. The CDR3 spans 16 residues. CDR3 nucleotide sequence: TGTGCCATCAGCCTACAGGGGGTTGAGAATAATTCACCCCTCCACTTT. Translating gives CAISLQGVENNSPLHF.

The V call is TRBV29-1, the J call TRBJ1-2; D may be TRBD1 (5 bases). V was trimmed by 4 bases and J by 7 bases, leaving 13 bases between them. The CDR3 length is 12 residues. The germline gives CDR1 SQVTM, CDR2 ANQGSEA. In DNA, the CDR3 is TGCAGCGTTGGGGACTGGGCGTCTGGCTACACCTTC. It is translated as CSVGDWASGYTF.

The gene calls are TRBV30 and TRBJ1-2; unclear D gene. Trimming took 0 bases from V and 8 from J, leaving 13 bases between them. Per germline, CDR1 GTSNPN and CDR2 SVGIG (reference sequence). The CDR3 is 13 amino acids. This CDR3 is CAWSVQRVGGYTF. DNA of the CDR3: TGTGCCTGGAGTGTACAACGGGTTGGAGGCTACACCTTC.

J is TRBJ1-2 and V is TRBV2; 7 bases match TRBD1. Trimming removed 4 bases from V and 3 bases from J; junction bases left unmatched: 8. In germline, CDR1 is SNHLY, CDR2 FYNNEI. The length of the CDR3 is 15 residues. CDR3 region: CASSGGRGWDYGYTF. For the CDR3, the DNA is TGTGCCAGCAGTGGGGGCAGGGGGTGGGACTATGGCTACACCTTC.

V usage is TRBV27 and J usage is TRBJ1-5; perhaps TRBD1 as D (5 bases). Between the trimmed V and J ends, which lost 1 base and 2 bases, there was a span of 9 bases. Per germline, CDR1 MNHEY and CDR2 SMNVEV (reference sequence). The CDR3 consists of 15 residues. CDR3 sequence (DNA): TGTGCCAGCAGTTTATGGGGGACCGGCAATCAGCCCCAGCATTTT. It yields the protein CASSLWGTGNQPQHF.